This TCR beta chain derives from a study of T cells in Graves' hyperthyroidism and ophthalmopathy. Study observations and caveats: Blood held most thyroid clonotypes expanded above 0.001 frequency.

TCR beta CDR3 regions were amplified from RNA transcripts. A set of HTBI primers served as the primers for a first-round RT-PCR of the TCR CDR3. TCRdb processed the multiplex PCR reads anew with MiXCR; each CDR3 protein has one entry. The sample consists of about 270,000 distinct CDR3 sequences, over 20% of them appearing once. This clonotype showed up many times. What it recognizes is unknown. CDR1 is SGHTA, CDR2 FQGNSA, per germline. V lost 5 bases and J lost 9; bases outside the gene matches: 11. The CDR3 spans 15 residues. PBMCs were collected from an approximately 10 ml volume of fresh peripheral blood.

The V call is TRBV7-2, the J call TRBJ2-1, with 9 bases matching TRBD2. The sequencing sample was made of blood. This TCR derives from a man aged 25-45 years with Graves' ophthalmopathy. CDR3: CASSMTSGNPSEQFF. DNA of the CDR3: TGTGCCAGCAGCATGACTAGCGGAAATCCATCTGAGCAGTTCTTC.